These T cell receptor beta chains were read from a single sample in a study of shared T cell receptors in the human thymus. Measured with immunoSEQ multiplex PCR; TCRdb has only the in-frame clones, and not every one. The sample contains hundreds of thousands of clones, about 87% of which appear only once. These sequences were also reported in another study, on human thymus T cells.

Input material: thymocytes. The receptor set was obtained from a boy under two years old with a congenital heart defect. CDR3s include the opening cysteine and the closing phenylalanine or tryptophan. The D gene is left open where the match is weak. Size is omitted from some rows. Given values are once, few, many or a class for expanded clones.

CASSLGLYGDSNQPQHF TGTGCCAGCAGCTTGGGGTTATACGGTGATAGCAATCAGCCCCAGCATTTT 17 TRBV5-5 - - TRBJ1-5
CATSRAQTGTGGYTF TGTGCCACCAGCAGAGCTCAAACCGGGACAGGAGGCTACACCTTC 15 TRBV15 few TRBD1 TRBJ1-2
CAISETGANYGYTF TGTGCCATCAGTGAGACCGGAGCTAACTATGGCTACACCTTC 14 TRBV10-3 - - TRBJ1-2
CSASLYNEQFF TGCAGTGCTTCACTCTACAATGAGCAGTTCTTC 11 TRBV20-1 - - TRBJ2-1
CASSLPMAALAGELFF TGTGCCAGCAGTCTCCCCATGGCCGCTCTTGCCGGGGAGCTGTTTTTT 16 TRBV2 - - TRBJ2-2
CASSCGGRSSYQPQHF TGTGCCAGCAGCTGCGGGGGACGGAGTTCCTATCAGCCCCAGCATTTT 16 TRBV5-6 - - TRBJ1-5
CASSHGGPEAFF TGCGCCAGCAGCCACGGGGGGCCTGAAGCTTTCTTT 12 TRBV4-1 - - TRBJ1-1
CASSQENRGKNTEAFF TGTGCCAGCAGCCAAGAGAACCGGGGAAAGAACACTGAAGCTTTCTTT 16 TRBV14 - - TRBJ1-1
CASSLSGQNTGELFF TGTGCCAGCAGTCTCAGTGGGCAGAACACCGGGGAGCTGTTTTTT 15 TRBV27 - - TRBJ2-2
CASSLSLAGDLDTQYF TGCGCCAGCAGCTTGAGTCTAGCGGGAGATCTAGATACGCAGTATTTT 16 TRBV5-1 - TRBD2 TRBJ2-3